This T cell receptor beta chain was sequenced for a study of blood T cell repertoires in COVID-19. This clone was observed once. The V and J ends lost 4 bases and 3 bases, in that order; junction bases with no gene match: 2. The CDR3 is 14 amino acids. The germline CDR1 and CDR2 sequences are LNHDA and SQIVND (reference sequence). Assay: immunoSEQ multiplex PCR; the TCRdb copy retains only in-frame clones and omits some. The table lists 280,000 or so clones, 85% of them singletons. The source material was PBMCs or T cells enriched from blood (not recorded which). The rearrangement joins TRBV19 to TRBJ2-3; TRBD1 agrees at 9 bases. This sequence originates from a woman aged 45-65 years who had recovered from COVID-19. The CDR3 region has the DNA TGTGCCAGTAGTACGGGACAGGGAACAGATACGCAGTATTTT. It specifies CASSTGQGTDTQYF.